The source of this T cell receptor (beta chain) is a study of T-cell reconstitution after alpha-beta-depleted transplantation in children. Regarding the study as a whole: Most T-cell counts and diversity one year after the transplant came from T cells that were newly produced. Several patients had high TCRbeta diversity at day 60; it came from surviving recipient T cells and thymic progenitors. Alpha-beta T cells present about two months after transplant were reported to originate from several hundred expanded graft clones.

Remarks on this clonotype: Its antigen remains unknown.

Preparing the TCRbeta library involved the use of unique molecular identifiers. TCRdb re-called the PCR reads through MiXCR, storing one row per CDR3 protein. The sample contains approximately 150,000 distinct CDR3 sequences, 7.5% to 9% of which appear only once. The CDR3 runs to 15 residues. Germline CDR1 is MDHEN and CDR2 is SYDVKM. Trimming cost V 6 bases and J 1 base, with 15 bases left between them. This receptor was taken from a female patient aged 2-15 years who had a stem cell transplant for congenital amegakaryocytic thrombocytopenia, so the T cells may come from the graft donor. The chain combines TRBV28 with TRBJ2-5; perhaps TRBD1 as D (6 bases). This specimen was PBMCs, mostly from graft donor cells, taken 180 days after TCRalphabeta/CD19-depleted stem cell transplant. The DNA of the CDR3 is TGTGCCAGCAGCCCCCTTGACAGGTTCCAAGAGACCCAGTACTTC. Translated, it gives CASSPLDRFQETQYF.